This TCR beta chain appears in the sequencing data of a study of T-cell memory formation after mild COVID-19. Broader study findings: Clones contracting across day 15 to 85 had a balanced CD4/CD8 profile; later expanding clones leaned CD4+.

Germline assignment: CDR1 SGDLS and CDR2 YYNGEE. CDR3 length: 15 residues. Unmatched junction bases numbered 8, after V lost 3 bases and J lost 4 bases. Comments on this clonotype: Its specificity is unknown.

One entry per CDR3 protein results from TCRdb running MiXCR on the 5' RACE reads. The repertoire holds 580,000 or so distinct CDR3 sequences, with 17% as singletons. J is TRBJ2-3 and V is TRBV9, with 7 nucleotides matching TRBD2. The material sequenced was PBMCs or a T cell subset sorted from them (not recorded which). The TCR sequence derives from an adult woman who had mild COVID-19 (a few samples of this study predate the infection). Cell type and time point are not known. The CDR3 nucleotides are TGTGCCAGCAGCGCCCGGGGGGACTGGGCAGATACGCAGTATTTT. Translated: CASSARGDWADTQYF.